Each of the 10 T cell receptor beta chains below was sequenced from the same sample in a study of CD8 T cells in Susac syndrome. With random hexamers, reverse transcription was performed on roughly 0.5 to 1 ug of RNA. Using its own MiXCR run on the immunoSEQ multiplex PCR reads, TCRdb lists one record per CDR3 protein. The sample carries roughly 200,000 distinct CDR3 sequences, 85% to 95% recorded once. The source material was CD4+ T cells from PBMCs. The source is a human donor with multiple sclerosis.

The rearrangement uses TRBV12-3 or TRBV12-4 and TRBJ2-4; D may match TRBD1 or TRBD2 (6 bases each). The V end lost 3 bases, the J end lost 6 bases, and 9 bases lay between the germline ends. The CDR3 length is 13 residues. The CDR3 region has the DNA TGTGCCAGCAGTTTTGAGGGGGGAAACATTCAGTACTTC. Residues: CASSFEGGNIQYF.

The count of this clonotype is one. V is TRBV20-1 and J is TRBJ2-7; D is uncertain. The CDR3 is 13 amino acids. Germline V gives CDR1 DFQATT, CDR2 SNEGSKA (reference sequence). Trimming shortened V by 6 bases and J by 3 bases, and 15 bases separated the two germline ends. CDR3 sequence: CSALTPKNYEQYV. As DNA, the CDR3 is TGCAGTGCCCTAACCCCTAAGAACTACGAGCAGTACGTC.

Points on this clonotype: One end of the junction does not line up with germline, which may come from a read error. The J gene is TRBJ2-1, the V gene TRBV4-1, with a possible D match to TRBD1 (5 bases). The germline V gene has CDR1 MGHRA and CDR2 YSYEKL. The CDR3 totals 14 residues. Here the CDR3 reads CASSQGTLTPPDVF. CDR3 in DNA: TGCGCCAGCAGCCAAGGGACACTAACCCCCCCGGATGTCTTC.

The chain couples TRBV30 to TRBJ1-1, with no clear D. The germline V and J ends were trimmed by 3 bases and 5 bases, with 10 bases remaining between them. CDR3 size: 12 residues. The germline CDR1 and CDR2 sequences are GTSNPN and SVGIG (reference sequence). The CDR3 sequence: CAWSPGDTEAFF. Written as DNA, the CDR3 is TGTGCCTGGAGCCCAGGAGATACTGAAGCTTTCTTT.

The CDR3 reads CAAQSADTQYF. The CDR3 DNA reads as TGTGCCGCCCAGAGTGCAGATACGCAGTATTTT. V is TRBV19 and J is TRBJ2-3; D unresolved. CDR1 is LNHDA, CDR2 SQIVND, per germline (reference sequence). Trimming cost V 11 bases and J 4 bases, with 10 bases left between them. This CDR3 has 11 amino acids.

The gene calls are TRBV1 and TRBJ2-7; the listed D gene, TRBD2, was not tested against the DNA. TRBV1 has pseudogene status. The CDR3 is 15 amino acids. This CDR3 is CTSSSLAGFTGEQYV. CDR3 nucleotide sequence: TGCACCAGCAGTTCGCTAGCGGGGTTTACGGGGGAGCAGTACGTC.

The chain employs TRBV20-1 and TRBJ2-2, with TRBD2 identical over 9 bases. Germline trimming cut 0 bases from V and 2 bases from J; bases unmatched to any gene: 10. This CDR3 is 18 amino acids long. Germline V gene lookup returns CDR1 DFQATT and CDR2 SNEGSKA (reference sequence). This chain's CDR3 is CSARDLKAGGPNTGELFF. The CDR3 nucleotides are TGCAGTGCTAGAGATCTAAAAGCGGGGGGACCCAACACCGGGGAGCTGTTTTTT.

This chain joins TRBV29-1 and TRBJ1-1; D unresolved. This CDR3 region has 16 residues. The germline gives CDR1 SQVTM, CDR2 ANQGSEA. The V end was cut by 4 bases, the J end by 0 bases, with 18 bases between. The CDR3 nucleotides read TGCAGCGTTGGGCCCCGTGGCGCAGTCATGAACACTGAAGCTTTCTTT. This codes for CSVGPRGAVMNTEAFF.

The chain links TRBV5-1 to TRBJ2-7; D may correspond to TRBD1 or TRBD2 (5 bases each). With 4 bases removed from V and 2 bases from J, the gap between germline ends came to 13 bases. Germline CDR1 is SGHRS and CDR2 is YFSETQ. This CDR3 comprises 14 residues. This chain's CDR3 is CASSLARGAYEQYF. DNA for the CDR3: TGCGCCAGCAGCCTCGCTAGGGGAGCCTACGAGCAGTACTTC.

V gene TRBV19 combines with J gene TRBJ2-5, with D possibly matching TRBD1 (6 bases). Germline V gene sequence: CDR1 LNHDA, CDR2 SQIVND (reference sequence). This CDR3 is 14 amino acids long. Trimming left V 3 bases short and J 0 bases short, with 8 bases between. The CDR3 reads CASSIHRDQETQYF. CDR3 in DNA: TGTGCCAGTAGTATTCACAGGGACCAAGAGACCCAGTACTTC. The variable domain in full, completed from reference TRBV19 and TRBJ2-5, reads DGGITQSPKYLFRKEGQNVTLSCEQNLNHDAMYWYRQDPGQGLRLIYYSQIVNDFQKGDIAEGYSVSREKKESFPLTVTSAQKNPTAFYLCASSIHRDQETQYFGPGTRLLVL.